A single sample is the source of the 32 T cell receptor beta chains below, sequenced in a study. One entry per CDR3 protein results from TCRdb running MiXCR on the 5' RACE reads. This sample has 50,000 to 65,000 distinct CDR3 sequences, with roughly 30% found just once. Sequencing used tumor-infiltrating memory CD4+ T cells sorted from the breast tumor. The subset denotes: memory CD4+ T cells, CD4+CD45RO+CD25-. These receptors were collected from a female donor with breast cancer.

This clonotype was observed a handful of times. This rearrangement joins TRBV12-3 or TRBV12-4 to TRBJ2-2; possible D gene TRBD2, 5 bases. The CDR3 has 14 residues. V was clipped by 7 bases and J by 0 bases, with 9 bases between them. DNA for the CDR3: TGTGCCAGCAAAACCGGGACGAACACCGGGGAGCTGTTTTTT. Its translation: CASKTGTNTGELFF.

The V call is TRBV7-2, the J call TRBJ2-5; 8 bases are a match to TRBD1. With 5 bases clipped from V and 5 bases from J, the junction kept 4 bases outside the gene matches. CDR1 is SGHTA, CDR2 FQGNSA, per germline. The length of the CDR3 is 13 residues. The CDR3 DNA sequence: TGTGCCAGCAGCGTGGACAGGGCCGAGACCCAGTACTTC. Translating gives CASSVDRAETQYF. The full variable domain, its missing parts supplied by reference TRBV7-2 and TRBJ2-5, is GAGVSQSPSNKVTEKGKDVELRCDPISGHTALYWYRQSLGQGLEFLIYFQGNSAPDKSGLPSDRFSAERTGGSVSTLTIQRTQQEDSAVYLCASSVDRAETQYFGPGTRLLVL.

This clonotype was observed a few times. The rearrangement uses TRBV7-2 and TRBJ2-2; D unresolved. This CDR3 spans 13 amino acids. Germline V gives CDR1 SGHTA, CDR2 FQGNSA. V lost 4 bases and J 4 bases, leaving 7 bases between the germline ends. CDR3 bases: TGTGCCAGCAGCTCCCCCCCCACCGGGGAGCTGTTTTTT. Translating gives CASSSPPTGELFF.

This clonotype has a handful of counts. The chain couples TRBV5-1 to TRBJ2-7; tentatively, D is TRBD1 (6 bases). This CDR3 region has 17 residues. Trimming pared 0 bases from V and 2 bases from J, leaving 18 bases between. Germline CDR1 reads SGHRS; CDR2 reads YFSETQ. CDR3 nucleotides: TGCGCCAGCAGCTTGGGTCGCGGCAGGGACATAGCCTACGAGCAGTACTTC. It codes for CASSLGRGRDIAYEQYF.

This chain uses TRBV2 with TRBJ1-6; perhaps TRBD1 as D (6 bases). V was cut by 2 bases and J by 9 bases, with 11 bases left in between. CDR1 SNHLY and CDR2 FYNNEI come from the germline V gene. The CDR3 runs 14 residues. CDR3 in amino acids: CASSERTGSSPLHF. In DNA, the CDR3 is TGTGCCAGCAGTGAACGTACAGGGAGTTCACCCCTCCACTTT.

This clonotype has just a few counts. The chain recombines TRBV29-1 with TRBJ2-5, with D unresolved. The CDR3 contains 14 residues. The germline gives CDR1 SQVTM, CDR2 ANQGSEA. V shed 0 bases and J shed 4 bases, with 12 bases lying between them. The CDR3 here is CSVEDTTTGETQYF. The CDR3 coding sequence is TGCAGCGTTGAAGATACGACCACCGGAGAGACCCAGTACTTC.

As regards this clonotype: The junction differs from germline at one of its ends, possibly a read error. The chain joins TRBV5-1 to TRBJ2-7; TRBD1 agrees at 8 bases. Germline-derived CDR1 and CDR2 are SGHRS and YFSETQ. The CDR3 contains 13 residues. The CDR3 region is CASSIATRDRLNF. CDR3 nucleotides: TGCGCCAGCAGCATAGCTACCCGGGACAGGCTAAACTTC.

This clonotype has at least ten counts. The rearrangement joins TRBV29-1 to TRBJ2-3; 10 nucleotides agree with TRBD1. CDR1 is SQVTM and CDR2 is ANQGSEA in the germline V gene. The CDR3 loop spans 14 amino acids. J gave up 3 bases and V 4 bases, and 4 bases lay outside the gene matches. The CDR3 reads CSVVLGQGTDTQYF. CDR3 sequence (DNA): TGCAGCGTTGTTCTGGGACAGGGGACAGATACGCAGTATTTT.

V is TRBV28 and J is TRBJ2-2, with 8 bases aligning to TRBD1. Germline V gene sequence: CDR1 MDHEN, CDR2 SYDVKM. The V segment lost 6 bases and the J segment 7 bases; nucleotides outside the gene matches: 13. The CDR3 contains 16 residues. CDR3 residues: CASRSQGQGLSGELFF. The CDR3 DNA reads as TGTGCCAGCAGGTCCCAAGGACAGGGTTTGAGCGGGGAGCTGTTTTTT.

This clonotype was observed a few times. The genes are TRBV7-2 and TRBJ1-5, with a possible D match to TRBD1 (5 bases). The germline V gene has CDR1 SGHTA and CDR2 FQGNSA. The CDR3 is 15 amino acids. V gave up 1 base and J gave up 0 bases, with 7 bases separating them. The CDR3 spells CASSLVRGSNQPQHF. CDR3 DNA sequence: TGTGCCAGCAGCTTAGTGAGGGGTAGCAATCAGCCCCAGCATTTT.

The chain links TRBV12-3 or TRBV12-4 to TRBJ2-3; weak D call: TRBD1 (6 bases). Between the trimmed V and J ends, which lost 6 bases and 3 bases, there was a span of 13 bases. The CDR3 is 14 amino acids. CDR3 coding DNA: TGTGCCAGCAGACCCGCCAGGGGTACAGATACGCAGTATTTT. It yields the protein CASRPARGTDTQYF.

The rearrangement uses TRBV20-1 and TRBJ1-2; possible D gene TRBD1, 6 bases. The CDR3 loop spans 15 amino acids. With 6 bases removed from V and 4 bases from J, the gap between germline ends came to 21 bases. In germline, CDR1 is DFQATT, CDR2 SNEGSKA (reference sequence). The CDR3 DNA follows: TGCAGTGCCATGAATCTAAACAGGGCCTCCTATGGCTACACCTTC. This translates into CSAMNLNRASYGYTF.

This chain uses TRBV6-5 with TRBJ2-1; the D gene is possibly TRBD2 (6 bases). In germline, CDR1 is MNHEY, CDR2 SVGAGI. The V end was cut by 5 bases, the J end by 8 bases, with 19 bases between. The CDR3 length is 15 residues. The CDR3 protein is CASSPRDLRRDEQFF. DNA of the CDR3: TGTGCCAGCAGTCCACGGGATCTTAGGAGGGATGAGCAGTTCTTC.

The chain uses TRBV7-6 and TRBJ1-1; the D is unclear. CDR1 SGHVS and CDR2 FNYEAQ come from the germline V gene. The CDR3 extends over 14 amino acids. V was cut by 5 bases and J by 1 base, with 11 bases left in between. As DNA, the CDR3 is TGTGCCAGCAGCCCCCAGGAGGGGAACACTGAAGCTTTCTTT. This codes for CASSPQEGNTEAFF.

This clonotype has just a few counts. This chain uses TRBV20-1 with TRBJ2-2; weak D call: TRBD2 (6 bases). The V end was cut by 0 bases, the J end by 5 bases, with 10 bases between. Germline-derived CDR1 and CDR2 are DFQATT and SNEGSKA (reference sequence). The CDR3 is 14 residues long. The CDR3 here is CSARDPAGTGELFF. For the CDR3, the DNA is TGCAGTGCTAGAGATCCGGCGGGAACCGGGGAGCTGTTTTTT.

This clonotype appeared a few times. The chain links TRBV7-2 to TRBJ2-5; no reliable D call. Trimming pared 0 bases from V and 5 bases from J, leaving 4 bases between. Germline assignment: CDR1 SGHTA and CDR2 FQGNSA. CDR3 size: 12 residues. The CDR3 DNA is TGTGCCAGCAGCTTAGCGCGGGAGACCCAGTACTTC. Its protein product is CASSLARETQYF.

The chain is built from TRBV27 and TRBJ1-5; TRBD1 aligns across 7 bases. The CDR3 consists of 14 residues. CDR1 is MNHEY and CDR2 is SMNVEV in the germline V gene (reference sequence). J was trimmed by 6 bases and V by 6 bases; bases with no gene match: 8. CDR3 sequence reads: CASSRQGGGQPQHF. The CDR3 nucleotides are TGTGCCAGCAGCAGACAGGGCGGGGGTCAGCCCCAGCATTTT.

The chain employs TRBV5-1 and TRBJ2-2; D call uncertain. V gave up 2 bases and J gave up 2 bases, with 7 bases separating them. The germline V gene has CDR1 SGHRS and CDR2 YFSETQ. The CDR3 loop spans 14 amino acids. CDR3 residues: CASSLGSNTGELFF. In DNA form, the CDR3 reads TGCGCCAGCAGCTTAGGCAGCAACACCGGGGAGCTGTTTTTT.

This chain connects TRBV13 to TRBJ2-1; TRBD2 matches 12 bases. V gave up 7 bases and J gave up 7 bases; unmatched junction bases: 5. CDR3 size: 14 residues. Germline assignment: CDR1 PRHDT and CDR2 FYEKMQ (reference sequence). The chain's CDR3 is CASTRLAGANEQFF. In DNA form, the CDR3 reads TGTGCCAGCACCCGACTAGCGGGAGCAAATGAGCAGTTCTTC.

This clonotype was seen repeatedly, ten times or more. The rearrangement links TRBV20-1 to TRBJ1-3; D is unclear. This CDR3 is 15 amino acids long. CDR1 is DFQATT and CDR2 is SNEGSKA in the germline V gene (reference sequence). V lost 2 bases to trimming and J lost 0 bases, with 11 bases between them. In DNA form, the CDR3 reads TGCAGTGCTAGATCGGGCCTACCCTCTGGAAACACCATATATTTT. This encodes CSARSGLPSGNTIYF.

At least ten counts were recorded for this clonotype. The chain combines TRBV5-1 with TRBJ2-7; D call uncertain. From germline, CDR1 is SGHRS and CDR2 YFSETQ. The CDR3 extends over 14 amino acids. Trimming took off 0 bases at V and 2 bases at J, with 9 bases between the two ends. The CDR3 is CASSLDSRTYEQYF. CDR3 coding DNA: TGCGCCAGCAGCTTGGACAGCAGGACCTACGAGCAGTACTTC.

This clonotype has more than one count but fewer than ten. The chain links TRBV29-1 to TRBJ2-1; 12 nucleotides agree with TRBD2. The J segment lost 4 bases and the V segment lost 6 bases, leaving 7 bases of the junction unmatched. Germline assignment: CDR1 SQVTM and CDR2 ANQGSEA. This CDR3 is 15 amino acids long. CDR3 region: CSVETSGSGYNEQFF. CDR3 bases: TGCAGCGTCGAGACTAGCGGGAGTGGGTACAATGAGCAGTTCTTC.

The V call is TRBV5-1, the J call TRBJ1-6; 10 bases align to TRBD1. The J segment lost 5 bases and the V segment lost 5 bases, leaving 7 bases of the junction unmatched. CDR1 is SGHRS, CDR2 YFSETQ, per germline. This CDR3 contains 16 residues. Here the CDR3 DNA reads TGCGCCAGCAGAGGAGGGACAGGGGACAATAATTCACCCCTCCACTTT. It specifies CASRGGTGDNNSPLHF. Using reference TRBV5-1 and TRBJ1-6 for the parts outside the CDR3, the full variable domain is KAGVTQTPRYLIKTRGQQVTLSCSPISGHRSVSWYQQTPGQGLQFLFEYFSETQRNKGNFPGRFSGRQFSNSRSEMNVSTLELGDSALYLCASRGGTGDNNSPLHFGNGTRLTVT.

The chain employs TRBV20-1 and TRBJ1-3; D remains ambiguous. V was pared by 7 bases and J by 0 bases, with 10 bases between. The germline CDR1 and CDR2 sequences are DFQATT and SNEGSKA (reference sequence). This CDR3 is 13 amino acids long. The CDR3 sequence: CSVGRPSGNTIYF. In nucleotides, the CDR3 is TGCAGTGTAGGCAGACCCTCTGGAAACACCATATATTTT.

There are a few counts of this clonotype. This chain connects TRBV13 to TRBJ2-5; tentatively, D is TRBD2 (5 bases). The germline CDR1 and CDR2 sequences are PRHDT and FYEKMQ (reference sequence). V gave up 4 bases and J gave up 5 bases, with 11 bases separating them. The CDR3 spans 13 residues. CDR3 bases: TGTGCCAGCAGCTCACCCCGCGGGGAGACCCAGTACTTC. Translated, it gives CASSSPRGETQYF.

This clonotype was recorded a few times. CDR3 sequence reads: CASSNEYEQYF. In DNA, the CDR3 is TGTGCCAGCAGTAACGAGTACGAGCAGTACTTC. The chain uses TRBV6-5 and TRBJ2-7, with D unclear. This CDR3 has 11 amino acids. The germline V and J ends were trimmed by 5 bases and 4 bases, with 6 bases remaining between them. Germline V gene lookup returns CDR1 MNHEY and CDR2 SVGAGI.

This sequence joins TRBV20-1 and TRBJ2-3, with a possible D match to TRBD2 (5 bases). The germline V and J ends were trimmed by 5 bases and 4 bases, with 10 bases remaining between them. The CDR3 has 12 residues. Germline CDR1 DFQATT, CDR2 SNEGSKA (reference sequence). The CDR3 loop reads CSALAGPDTQYF. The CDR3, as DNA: TGCAGTGCTTTGGCGGGCCCAGATACGCAGTATTTT.

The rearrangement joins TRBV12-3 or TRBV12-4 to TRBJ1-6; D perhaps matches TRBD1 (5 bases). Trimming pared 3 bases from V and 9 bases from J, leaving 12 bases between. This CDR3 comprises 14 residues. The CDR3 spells CASSFGGGSSPLHF. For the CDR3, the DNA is TGTGCCAGCAGTTTTGGGGGGGGGAGTTCACCCCTCCACTTT.

The DNA for the CDR3 is TGTGCCAGCAGTTCCCTACGACAGGCCTTAGGAAATGAGCAGTTCTTC. Translating gives CASSSLRQALGNEQFF. The chain employs TRBV7-2 and TRBJ2-1, with D maybe TRBD1 (6 bases). The CDR3 extends over 16 amino acids. Germline-derived CDR1 and CDR2 are SGHTA and FQGNSA. Trimming took 6 bases from V and 7 from J, leaving 22 bases between them.

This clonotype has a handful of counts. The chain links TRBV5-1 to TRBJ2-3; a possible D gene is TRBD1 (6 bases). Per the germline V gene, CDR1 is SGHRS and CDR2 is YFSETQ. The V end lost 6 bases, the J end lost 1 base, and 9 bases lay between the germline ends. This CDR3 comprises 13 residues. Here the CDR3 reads CASTQGGTDTQYF. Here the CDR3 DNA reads TGCGCCAGCACACAGGGTGGCACAGATACGCAGTATTTT.

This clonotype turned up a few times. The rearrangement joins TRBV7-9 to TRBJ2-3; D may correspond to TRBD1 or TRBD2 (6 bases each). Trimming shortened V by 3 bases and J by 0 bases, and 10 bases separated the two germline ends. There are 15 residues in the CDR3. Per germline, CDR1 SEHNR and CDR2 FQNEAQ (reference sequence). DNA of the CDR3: TGTGCCAGCAGCTTTGGCGGGACAAGCACAGATACGCAGTATTTT. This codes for CASSFGGTSTDTQYF. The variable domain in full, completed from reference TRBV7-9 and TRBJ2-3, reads DTGVSQNPRHKITKRGQNVTFRCDPISEHNRLYWYRQTLGQGPEFLTYFQNEAQLEKSRLLSDRFSAERPKGSFSTLEIQRTEQGDSAMYLCASSFGGTSTDTQYFGPGTRLTVL.

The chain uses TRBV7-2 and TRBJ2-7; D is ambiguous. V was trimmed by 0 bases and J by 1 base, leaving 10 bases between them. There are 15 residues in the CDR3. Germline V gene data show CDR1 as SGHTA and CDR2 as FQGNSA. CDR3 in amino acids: CASSLAPAKSYEQYF. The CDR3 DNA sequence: TGTGCCAGCAGCTTAGCGCCGGCTAAATCCTACGAGCAGTACTTC.